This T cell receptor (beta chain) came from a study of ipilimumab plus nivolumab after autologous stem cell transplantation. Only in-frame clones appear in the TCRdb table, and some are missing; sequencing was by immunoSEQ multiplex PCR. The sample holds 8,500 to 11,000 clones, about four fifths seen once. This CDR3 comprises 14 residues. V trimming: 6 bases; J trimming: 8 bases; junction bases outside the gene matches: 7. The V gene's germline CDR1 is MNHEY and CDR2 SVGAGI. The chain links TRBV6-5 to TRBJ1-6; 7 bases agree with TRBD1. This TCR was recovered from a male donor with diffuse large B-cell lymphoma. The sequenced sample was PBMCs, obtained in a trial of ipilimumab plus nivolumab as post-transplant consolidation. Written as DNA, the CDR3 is TGTGCCAGCAGCACGACAGGGAACGATTCACCCCTCCACTTT. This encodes CASSTTGNDSPLHF.